This TCR beta chain is from a study of blood T cell repertoires in COVID-19. Overall study context: Samples representing acute and convalescent COVID-19 were sourced from the United States, Italy and Spain. From T cells, B-cell-depleted T cells, or PBMCs came the material, which was cDNA or gDNA.

Original processing notes: How many nucleated cells were present was estimated from reference gene primer amplification. Sequenced by immunoSEQ multiplex PCR; TCRdb stores in-frame clones only, minus some. V and J calls and clone size are copied from that table; D and trimming were computed from the DNA. The table has around 280,000 clones, around 87% seen once. Per the germline V gene, CDR1 is SGHDN and CDR2 is FVKESK. The CDR3 extends over 16 amino acids. Unmatched junction bases numbered 6, after V lost 4 bases and J lost 0 bases. A few counts support this clone. This TCR was recovered from a woman younger than 45 who had recovered from COVID-19. Sequencing used peripheral blood. The rearrangement joins TRBV14 to TRBJ2-3; 8 bases agree with TRBD2. CDR3 nucleotides: TGTGCCAGCAGCCTGCAGGTAGCGGGGAGCACAGATACGCAGTATTTT. This encodes CASSLQVAGSTDTQYF.